This entry lists 5 T cell receptor beta chains sequenced from one sample in a study of T cell responses to AZD1222 COVID-19 vaccine. Clones were sequenced by immunoSEQ multiplex PCR, and TCRdb holds only the in-frame ones, with some missing. The table has roughly 120,000 clones, more than 70% seen once. The specimen was peripheral blood, collected 28 days after the second AZD1222 dose. The receptor source for this set is an adult who received the AZD1222 COVID-19 vaccine.

The J gene is TRBJ1-4, the V gene TRBV7-3; 12 nucleotides line up with TRBD1. The germline CDR1 and CDR2 sequences are SGHTA and FQGTGA. The CDR3 extends over 16 amino acids. With V trimmed by 2 bases and J by 3 bases, 1 base remained unmatched. The CDR3 protein is CASSLGTGGPNEKLFF. In nucleotides, the CDR3 is TGTGCCAGCAGCTTAGGGACAGGGGGCCCTAATGAAAAACTGTTTTTT.

This clone came up a few times. J is TRBJ1-6 and V is TRBV3-1 (or the pseudogene TRBV3-2); D not resolved. The ends were cut back, 2 bases at V and 7 bases at J, with 9 bases in the middle. The CDR3 spans 14 residues. Looked up from germline, CDR1 is LGHDT and CDR2 is YNNKEL (reference sequence). CDR3 in amino acids: CASSQSDWNSPLHF. The CDR3 coding sequence is TGTGCCAGCAGCCAAAGTGATTGGAATTCACCCCTCCACTTT.

The V call is TRBV7-9, the J call TRBJ2-7; D remains unclear. V lost 2 bases and J lost 1, with 3 bases in between. Germline V gives CDR1 SEHNR, CDR2 FQNEAQ (reference sequence). This CDR3 has 12 amino acids. The CDR3 DNA sequence: TGTGCCAGCAGCTTACGGTCCTACGAGCAGTACTTC. Residues: CASSLRSYEQYF. The entire variable domain, with the rest obtained from reference TRBV7-9 and TRBJ2-7, is as follows: DTGVSQNPRHKITKRGQNVTFRCDPISEHNRLYWYRQTLGQGPEFLTYFQNEAQLEKSRLLSDRFSAERPKGSFSTLEIQRTEQGDSAMYLCASSLRSYEQYFGPGTRLTVT.

The table lists this clone with a count of one. The genes are TRBV5-8 and TRBJ2-5, with TRBD2 matching over 14 bases. After removal of 4 bases from V and 5 bases from J, the junction contained 4 bases not matched to a gene. Germline V CDR1 and CDR2: SGHTS, YDEGEE. The CDR3 length is 15 residues. The chain's CDR3 is CASSAGLAGAETQYF. The CDR3 region has the DNA TGTGCCAGCAGCGCGGGACTAGCGGGAGCGGAGACCCAGTACTTC.

This clone was observed a handful of times. The chain joins TRBV29-1 to TRBJ1-4, with D possibly matching TRBD1 (5 bases). The CDR3 is 13 residues long. Germline assignment: CDR1 SQVTM and CDR2 ANQGSEA. V was clipped by 5 bases and J by 8 bases, with 15 bases between them. CDR3 amino acids: CSVSIQGNEKLFF. CDR3 nucleotides: TGCAGCGTTTCTATCCAGGGAAACGAAAAACTGTTTTTT.